This T cell receptor beta chain was found in a study of blood T cell repertoires in COVID-19. On the study more broadly: T cells, B-cell-depleted T cells, or PBMCs supplied cDNA or gDNA.

Clones were sequenced by immunoSEQ multiplex PCR, and TCRdb holds only the in-frame ones, with some missing. The table records about 220,000 clones, around four fifths of them present only once. CDR1 and CDR2 (germline): SGHTA, FQGNSA. Between the trimmed V and J ends, which lost 1 base and 3 bases, there was a span of 6 bases. The CDR3 has 13 amino acids. This clone has only a few counts. This sequence was found in a man aged 25 to 40 with active or convalescent COVID-19. The specimen was peripheral blood. The chain employs TRBV7-2 and TRBJ1-1; D gene uncertain. The CDR3 here is CASSLGRYTEAFF. The CDR3 region has the DNA TGTGCCAGCAGCTTAGGCCGGTACACTGAAGCTTTCTTT.